These T cell receptor beta chains were read from a single sample in a study of blood T cell repertoires in COVID-19. Profiling relied on immunoSEQ multiplex PCR, and the TCRdb table lists in-frame clones only, not all of them. Of approximately 380,000 clones listed, around nine tenths are singletons. Sequenced: PBMCs or T cells enriched from blood (not recorded which). Receptor source: a woman aged 18-30 years who had recovered from COVID-19. CDR3s leave out the opening cysteine and the closing phenylalanine or tryptophan. Each record gives: CDR3 length, V gene, D gene, CDR3 protein. A D gene is named only where the DNA matches it firmly.

>13|TRBV12-5|NA
ASGLPRAGANVLT
>13|TRBV5-1|TRBD1
ASSLEGAPSYEQY
>12|TRBV30|TRBD1
AWETGTGNSPLH
>12|TRBV7-9|NA
ASSRTLGQETQY
>10|TRBV25-1|NA
ASRSQAGGYT
>13|TRBV9|NA
ASSVAALGTDTQY
>13|TRBV30|NA
AWGGQQSTNYEQF
>14|TRBV11-2|NA
ASSFGGAATNEKLF
>13|TRBV7-2|NA
ASSLGLYSNYGYT
>13|TRBV6-5|NA
ASSGMGWGNQPQH